This record concerns one T cell receptor beta chain sequence. What it binds is not known. This sample was included in a study of T cells in Graves' hyperthyroidism and ophthalmopathy. Regarding the study as a whole: The model anticipated ophthalmopathy a median approximately six months pre-onset.

Germline CDR1 is SGHRS and CDR2 is YFSETQ. V was trimmed by 1 base and J by 6 bases, leaving 10 bases between them. CDR3 length: 13 amino acids. RNA transcripts gave rise to amplified TCR beta CDR3 regions. When the TCR CDR3 underwent first-round RT-PCR, the HTBI primer set was used. Via MiXCR, TCRdb re-called the multiplex PCR reads, giving one row per CDR3 protein. The sample includes some 620,000 distinct CDR3 sequences, 15% to 20% of them seen just once. The study left out patients who had uncontrolled infection, other autoimmune disease, pregnancy or lactation. This sequence joins TRBV5-1 and TRBJ1-1; D is unclear. The sequenced sample consisted of blood. This sequence was found in a woman in her twenties or thirties with Graves' hyperthyroidism. This chain's CDR3 is CASSLLDDAEAFF. As DNA, the CDR3 is TGCGCCAGCAGCTTGTTAGATGACGCTGAAGCTTTCTTT.